Presented here are 25 T cell receptor beta chains from one specimen sequenced in a study of PD-1 blockade in classical Hodgkin lymphoma. TCRdb's copy holds only in-frame clones and misses some; the assay was immunoSEQ multiplex PCR. The top ten hold approximately 9% of the sample, which has about 93,000 clones, approximately 78% seen once. The sample's time point: cycle 4 day 1 (C4D1), after about 6 weeks of nivolumab. Each patient's relapse followed autologous stem cell transplantation, and brentuximab vedotin exposure varied. The specimen comprised peripheral blood mononuclear cells (PBMCs), sampled before the fourth cycle of nivolumab. The receptors shown here come from a human donor with classical Hodgkin lymphoma.

V gene TRBV28 combines with J gene TRBJ2-7; tentatively, D is TRBD1 (6 bases). Germline V CDR1 and CDR2: MDHEN, SYDVKM. V was pared by 3 bases and J by 0 bases, with 27 bases between. This CDR3 region has 20 residues. In DNA, the CDR3 is TGTGCCAGCAGTTTGAAGGGGACACAAAGGAACTACCCGAGCTCCTACGAGCAGTACTTC. Translated: CASSLKGTQRNYPSSYEQYF.

The chain uses TRBV15 and TRBJ2-1; D not resolved. The CDR3 is made up of 14 amino acids. Germline V lookup: CDR1 LNHNV, CDR2 YYDKDF (reference sequence). V was cut by 0 bases and J by 6 bases, with 9 bases left in between. The CDR3, as DNA: TGTGCCACCAGCAGAGATCGGGCGTCCAATGAGCAGTTCTTC. Translated, it gives CATSRDRASNEQFF.

This chain uses TRBV19 with TRBJ2-3; no definite D call. V lost 8 bases to trimming and J lost 4 bases, with 7 bases between them. Germline V gene sequence: CDR1 LNHDA, CDR2 SQIVND (reference sequence). This CDR3 contains 11 residues. The CDR3 protein is CASGSPDTQYF. In DNA, the CDR3 is TGTGCCAGTGGTAGCCCAGATACGCAGTATTTT.

The rearrangement links TRBV18 to TRBJ2-5; perhaps TRBD2 as D (5 bases). Germline V gene lookup returns CDR1 KGHSH and CDR2 LQKENI. The CDR3 spans 13 residues. The ends were cut back, 4 bases at V and 3 bases at J, with 9 bases in the middle. CDR3 coding DNA: TGTGCCAGCTCACTTTGGACTGAAGAGACCCAGTACTTC. Translation: CASSLWTEETQYF. The entire variable domain, with the rest obtained from reference TRBV18 and TRBJ2-5, is as follows: NAGVMQNPRHLVRRRGQEARLRCSPMKGHSHVYWYRQLPEEGLKFMVYLQKENIIDESGMPKERFSAEFPKEGPSILRIQQVVRGDSAAYFCASSLWTEETQYFGPGTRLLVL.

The V gene is TRBV19, the J gene TRBJ1-5; weak D call: TRBD1 (5 bases). This CDR3 is 15 amino acids long. Trimming shortened V by 5 bases and J by 5 bases, and 16 bases separated the two germline ends. Germline V gene sequence: CDR1 LNHDA, CDR2 SQIVND (reference sequence). Here the CDR3 DNA reads TGTGCCAGTAGTTACGGCGGGACGGAGGATCAGCCCCAGCATTTT. Its translation: CASSYGGTEDQPQHF.

The chain carries TRBV10-3 and TRBJ1-1, with 9 bases that match TRBD1. CDR3 size: 14 residues. Germline trimming cut 2 bases from V and 3 bases from J; bases unmatched to any gene: 1. CDR1 and CDR2 (germline): ENHRY, SYGVKD. The CDR3 loop is CAISERQGDTEAFF. The CDR3 nucleotides read TGTGCCATCAGTGAGCGACAGGGGGACACTGAAGCTTTCTTT.

The chain couples TRBV7-9 to TRBJ1-2; no clear D. CDR1 is SEHNR and CDR2 is FQNEAQ in the germline V gene (reference sequence). This CDR3 comprises 13 residues. The V and J ends lost 1 base and 3 bases respectively, with 6 bases between them. The CDR3 reads CASSLGVDYGYTF. In DNA form, the CDR3 reads TGTGCCAGCAGCTTAGGAGTTGACTATGGCTACACCTTC.

J is TRBJ2-7 and V is TRBV27, with D possibly TRBD2 on 6 matching bases. Deletions cut 0 bases from V and 4 bases from J, with 10 bases between. This CDR3 region has 14 residues. Germline assignment: CDR1 MNHEY and CDR2 SMNVEV (reference sequence). The CDR3 region is CASSLSTSAYEQYF. The DNA of the CDR3 is TGTGCCAGCAGTTTATCGACTAGTGCGTACGAGCAGTACTTC.

DNA for the CDR3: TGCAGCGCCGACGAACAGGGCCCAGATACGCAGTATTTT. It translates to CSADEQGPDTQYF. The rearrangement links TRBV29-1 to TRBJ2-3; possibly TRBD1 for D (6 bases). The V end was cut by 7 bases, the J end by 4 bases, with 15 bases between. Germline values: CDR1 SQVTM, CDR2 ANQGSEA. This CDR3 is 13 amino acids long.

V gene TRBV6-6 combines with J gene TRBJ2-3; D not certain. The length of the CDR3 is 12 residues. Germline CDR1 and CDR2: MNHNY and SVGAGI (reference sequence). The ends were cut back, 4 bases at V and 6 bases at J, with 8 bases in the middle. This CDR3 is CASSFTPDTQYF. CDR3 bases: TGTGCCAGCAGTTTTACCCCGGATACGCAGTATTTT.

The rearrangement links TRBV6-1 to TRBJ1-1; weak D call: TRBD1 (5 bases). The CDR3 runs to 15 residues. From germline, CDR1 is MNHNS and CDR2 SASEGT. The V end was cut by 0 bases, the J end by 11 bases, with 19 bases between. The CDR3 DNA reads as TGTGCCAGCAGTGAAGCGAACCGCCTCGACAGTATGGCTTTCTTT. Translating gives CASSEANRLDSMAFF.

This clone was counted a single time. This rearrangement joins TRBV10-3 to TRBJ2-1; 10 nucleotides match TRBD2. The germline CDR1 and CDR2 sequences are ENHRY and SYGVKD. The V and J ends lost 4 bases and 0 bases, in that order; junction bases with no gene match: 12. The CDR3 length is 19 residues. In DNA, the CDR3 is TGTGCCATCAGTGGGGGTCTAGCGGGAGCCTCGAGCTCCTACAATGAGCAGTTCTTC. Residues: CAISGGLAGASSSYNEQFF.

The chain carries TRBV6-1 and TRBJ2-3; 10 positions agree with TRBD2. The CDR3 runs 17 residues. The germline gives CDR1 MNHNS, CDR2 SASEGT. The V segment lost 2 bases and the J segment 2 bases; nucleotides outside the gene matches: 7. The CDR3 coding sequence is TGTGCCAGCAGTGAATATCCCCTAGCGGGGGTCACAGATACGCAGTATTTT. It specifies CASSEYPLAGVTDTQYF.

The chain joins TRBV28 to TRBJ1-2; 9 bases are a match to TRBD1. The CDR3 is 16 residues long. V lost 2 bases and J lost 4; bases outside the gene matches: 8. Germline V gene lookup returns CDR1 MDHEN and CDR2 SYDVKM. The CDR3 coding sequence is TGTGCCAGCAGTTTAATCCCGGACAGGGGTGGCTATGGCTACACCTTC. Translated, it gives CASSLIPDRGGYGYTF.

This chain joins TRBV7-2 and TRBJ1-3; 8 bases agree with TRBD1. CDR3 length: 16 residues. Germline V lookup: CDR1 SGHTA, CDR2 FQGNSA. V lost 5 bases and J lost 4; bases outside the gene matches: 10. The CDR3: CASSLLRAGGGNTIYF. The CDR3 coding sequence is TGTGCCAGCAGCCTCCTGCGGGCAGGGGGCGGAAACACCATATATTTT. Drawing the rest from reference TRBV7-2 and TRBJ1-3, the complete variable domain is GAGVSQSPSNKVTEKGKDVELRCDPISGHTALYWYRQSLGQGLEFLIYFQGNSAPDKSGLPSDRFSAERTGGSVSTLTIQRTQQEDSAVYLCASSLLRAGGGNTIYFGEGSWLTVV.

V is TRBV30 and J is TRBJ2-2; 14 bases line up with TRBD2. The CDR3 length is 23 residues. Germline trimming cut 0 bases from V and 1 base from J; bases unmatched to any gene: 19. The germline CDR1 and CDR2 sequences are GTSNPN and SVGIG (reference sequence). The CDR3 DNA reads TGTGCCTGGAGTGTAAGGGGCTATTTTTCGGGACTAGCGGGAGAGGTGAACACCGGGGAGCTGTTTTTT. The encoded protein is CAWSVRGYFSGLAGEVNTGELFF.

CDR3 region: CASRPPGLAINEQFF. For the CDR3, the DNA is TGTGCCAGCAGGCCACCGGGACTAGCGATCAATGAGCAGTTCTTC. The chain employs TRBV7-2 and TRBJ2-1; the match to TRBD2 covers 10 bases. The CDR3 is made up of 15 amino acids. Losses at the gene ends were 6 bases for V and 6 bases for J; bases not matched to a gene: 8. Germline V gene data show CDR1 as SGHTA and CDR2 as FQGNSA.

The rearrangement uses TRBV5-1 and TRBJ2-5, with 11 nucleotides matching TRBD2. CDR1 SGHRS and CDR2 YFSETQ come from the germline V gene. Trimming took 0 bases from V and 3 from J; bases not matched to a gene: 1. The CDR3 runs 15 residues. The CDR3 sequence: CASSLGGLAEETQYF. The CDR3 nucleotides read TGCGCCAGCAGCTTGGGGGGACTAGCGGAAGAGACCCAGTACTTC.

V and J are TRBV25-1 and TRBJ2-2; TRBD2 matches 13 bases. This CDR3 has 17 residues. V lost 4 bases, J lost 3 bases, and 5 bases stayed unmatched. Germline values: CDR1 MGHDK, CDR2 SYGVNS. The CDR3 here is CASSVLAGGRDTGELFF. In DNA, the CDR3 is TGTGCCAGCAGTGTACTAGCGGGGGGGCGTGACACCGGGGAGCTGTTTTTT.

This clone appeared a few times. The rearrangement links TRBV7-2 to TRBJ2-5; 8 nucleotides line up with TRBD1. The CDR3 spans 15 residues. Germline V gene data show CDR1 as SGHTA and CDR2 as FQGNSA. V lost 0 bases and J lost 4; bases outside the gene matches: 4. CDR3 bases: TGTGCCAGCAGCTTAGCACGGACAGGGTTAGAGACCCAGTACTTC. Translation: CASSLARTGLETQYF. The full variable domain, in which reference TRBV7-2 and TRBJ2-5 provide the parts outside the CDR3, is GAGVSQSPSNKVTEKGKDVELRCDPISGHTALYWYRQSLGQGLEFLIYFQGNSAPDKSGLPSDRFSAERTGGSVSTLTIQRTQQEDSAVYLCASSLARTGLETQYFGPGTRLLVL.

The CDR3: CSVQVLADTGELFF. The DNA of the CDR3 is TGCAGCGTTCAGGTCCTAGCGGACACCGGGGAGCTGTTTTTT. The gene calls are TRBV29-1 and TRBJ2-2, with 7 bases that match TRBD2. The V segment lost 5 bases and the J segment 3 bases; nucleotides outside the gene matches: 6. Germline loops: CDR1 SQVTM, CDR2 ANQGSEA. The CDR3 has 14 residues.

V and J are TRBV6-5 and TRBJ1-3; D unclear. In germline, CDR1 is MNHEY, CDR2 SVGAGI. CDR3 length: 13 amino acids. Trimming removed 7 bases from V and 0 bases from J, with 7 bases in between. The CDR3 nucleotides read TGTGCCAGCATTCGGGGCTCTGGAAACACCATATATTTT. It translates to CASIRGSGNTIYF.

The table lists this clone with a count of one. The V call is TRBV7-2, the J call TRBJ2-2; 9 bases match TRBD1. The CDR3 sequence is 17 residues long. CDR1 and CDR2 from the germline V gene are SGHTA and FQGNSA. V lost 5 bases, J lost 4 bases, and 11 bases stayed unmatched. CDR3 nucleotides: TGTGCCAGCAGCCAGACACCGGGACAGGGTATCACCGGGGAGCTGTTTTTT. This encodes CASSQTPGQGITGELFF.

This clone appeared a single time. This rearrangement joins TRBV5-4 to TRBJ2-7; 7 nucleotides line up with TRBD1. This CDR3 is 13 amino acids long. Germline lookup yields CDR1 SGHNT and CDR2 YYREEE (reference sequence). J was trimmed by 6 bases and V by 4 bases; bases with no gene match: 7. As DNA, the CDR3 is TGTGCCAGCAGCCACGACAGGGAAGGCGAGCAGTACTTC. Translated: CASSHDREGEQYF.

The chain couples TRBV6-6 to TRBJ1-2; 9 nucleotides match TRBD1. J gave up 5 bases and V 7 bases, and 8 bases lay outside the gene matches. The CDR3 length is 14 residues. Looked up from germline, CDR1 is MNHNY and CDR2 is SVGAGI (reference sequence). The CDR3 sequence: CASTAAGTGYGYTF. CDR3 nucleotide sequence: TGTGCCAGCACCGCTGCCGGGACAGGGTATGGCTACACCTTC.